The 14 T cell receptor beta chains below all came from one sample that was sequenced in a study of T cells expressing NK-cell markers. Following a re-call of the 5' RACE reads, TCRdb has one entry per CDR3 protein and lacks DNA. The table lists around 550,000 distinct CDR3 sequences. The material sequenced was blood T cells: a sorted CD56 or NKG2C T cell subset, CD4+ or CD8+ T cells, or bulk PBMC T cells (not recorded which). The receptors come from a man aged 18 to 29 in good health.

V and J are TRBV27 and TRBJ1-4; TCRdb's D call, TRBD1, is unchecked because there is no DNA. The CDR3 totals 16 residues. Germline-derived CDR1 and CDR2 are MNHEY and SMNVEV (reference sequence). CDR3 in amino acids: CASSLNRGRANEKLFF.

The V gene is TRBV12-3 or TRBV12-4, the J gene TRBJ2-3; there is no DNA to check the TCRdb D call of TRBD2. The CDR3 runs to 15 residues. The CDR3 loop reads CASTDWQPSTDTQYF.

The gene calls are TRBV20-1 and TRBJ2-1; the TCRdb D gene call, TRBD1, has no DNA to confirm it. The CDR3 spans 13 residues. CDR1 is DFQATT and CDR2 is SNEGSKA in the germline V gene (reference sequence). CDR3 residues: CSARTKGAHEQFF.

CDR3 sequence: CSAVEESGGYTF. The chain recombines TRBV29-1 with TRBJ1-2. The CDR3 runs 12 residues. In germline, CDR1 is SQVTM, CDR2 ANQGSEA.

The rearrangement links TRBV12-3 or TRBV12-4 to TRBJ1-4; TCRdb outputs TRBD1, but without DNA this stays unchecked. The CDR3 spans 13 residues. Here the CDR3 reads CASRMTGSEKLFF.

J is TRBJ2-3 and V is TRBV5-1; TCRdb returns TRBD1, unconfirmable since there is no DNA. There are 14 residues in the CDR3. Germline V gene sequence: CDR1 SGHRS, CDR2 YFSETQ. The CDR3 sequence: CASSSEGSADTQYF.

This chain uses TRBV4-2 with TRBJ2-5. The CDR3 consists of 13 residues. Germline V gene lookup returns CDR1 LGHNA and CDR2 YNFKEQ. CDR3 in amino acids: CASSQDRWETQYF.

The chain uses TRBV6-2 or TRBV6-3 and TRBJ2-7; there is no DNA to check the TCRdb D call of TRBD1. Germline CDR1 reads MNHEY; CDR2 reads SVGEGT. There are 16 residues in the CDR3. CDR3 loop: CASSYRPQGFSYEQYF.

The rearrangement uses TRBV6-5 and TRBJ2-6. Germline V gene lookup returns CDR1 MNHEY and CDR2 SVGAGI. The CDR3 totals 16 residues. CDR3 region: CASTLTDPRGANVLTF.

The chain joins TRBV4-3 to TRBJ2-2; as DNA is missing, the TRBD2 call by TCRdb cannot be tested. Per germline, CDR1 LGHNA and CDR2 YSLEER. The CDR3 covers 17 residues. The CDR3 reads CASKEPPAGANTGELFF.

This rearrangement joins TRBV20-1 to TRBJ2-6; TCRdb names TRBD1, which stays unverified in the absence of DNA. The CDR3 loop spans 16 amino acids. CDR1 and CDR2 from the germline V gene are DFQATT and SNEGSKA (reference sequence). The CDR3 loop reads CSAKTGVISGANVLTF.

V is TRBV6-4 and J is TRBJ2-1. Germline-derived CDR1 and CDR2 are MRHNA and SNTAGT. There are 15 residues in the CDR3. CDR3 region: CASSDDLSSYNEQFF.

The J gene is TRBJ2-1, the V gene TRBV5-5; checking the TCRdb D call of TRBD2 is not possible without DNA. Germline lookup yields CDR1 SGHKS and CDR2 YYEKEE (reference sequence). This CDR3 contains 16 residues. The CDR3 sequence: CASRPQPSGTYNEQFF.

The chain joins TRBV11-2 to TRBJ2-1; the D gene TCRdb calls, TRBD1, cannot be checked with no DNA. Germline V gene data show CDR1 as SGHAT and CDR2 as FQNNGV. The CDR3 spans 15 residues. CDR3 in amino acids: CASTVRGFSYNEQFF.